These T cell receptor beta chains were read from a single sample in a study of blood T cells in healthy people across ages. From the 5' RACE reads, TCRdb called clonotypes with MiXCR, one entry per CDR3 protein. The profile shows 1.5 million or so distinct CDR3 sequences, approximately 43% of them singletons. The sequenced material came from blood. The receptors derive from a woman aged 18-29 years in good health. Both conserved end residues are trimmed from each CDR3.

j_call,v_call,cdr3_aa
TRBJ2-7,TRBV20-1,SARGPYEQY
TRBJ1-2,TRBV27,AGSLVTPGQGYGYT
TRBJ1-6,TRBV6-5,ASSYRQGKGSPLH
TRBJ2-1,TRBV29-1,SVERKGKDNEQF
TRBJ1-6,TRBV12-3/TRBV12-4,ASSGSGARSPLH
TRBJ1-5,TRBV7-2,AGSFQGGKNQPQH
TRBJ2-1,TRBV20-1,SAGGGFRGLYNEQF
TRBJ2-7,TRBV7-9,ASSLGVRGSRSYNEQY
TRBJ2-1,TRBV29-1,SPEERAYNEQF
TRBJ1-1,TRBV29-1,SGGQNTEAF
TRBJ1-3,TRBV4-1,ASSQDRLLGGGNTIY
-,TRBV7-9,ASNLGGHEQY
TRBJ1-1,TRBV4-1,ASSQGTGALRTEAF
TRBJ2-1,TRBV7-2,ASSFVTHEQF
TRBJ2-3,TRBV4-3,ASSPGLADGTQY
TRBJ1-5,TRBV24-1,ATSEGRRTTGNQPQH
TRBJ2-7,TRBV6-2/TRBV6-3,ASRRDLSSYEQY
TRBJ1-1,TRBV27,ASSFDRGYAEAF
TRBJ2-5,TRBV4-1,ASSQGGGVVGETQY
TRBJ1-5,TRBV19,ASKSGDYEQPQH
TRBJ2-1,TRBV28,ASSRLGTSGSHNEQF
TRBJ2-7,TRBV4-1,ASSQDFQDTYEQY
TRBJ2-1,TRBV6-5,ASSRLGTSNEQF
TRBJ2-1,TRBV6-2/TRBV6-3,ASSYSAGQF
TRBJ2-1,TRBV20-1,SARAQSGNYYNEQF
TRBJ1-2,TRBV24-1,ATSDGFDYGYT
TRBJ2-5,TRBV24-1,ATSDAKQVAETQY
TRBJ1-5,TRBV6-1,ASLLRGHQPQH
TRBJ1-2,TRBV20-1,SAPGYGYT
TRBJ1-2,TRBV25-1,ASKGPGVGYT
TRBJ2-1,TRBV20-1,GANGLDSYNEQF
TRBJ2-3,TRBV6-6,ASSYYTLDTQY